These T cell receptor beta chains were read from a single sample in a study of shared clonotypes between healthy human individuals. Measured with immunoSEQ multiplex PCR; TCRdb has only the in-frame clones, and not every one. The repertoire holds roughly 1 million clones, with about 74% as singletons. The sequenced material came from memory CD4+ T cells sorted from blood. The receptors shown here come from a man aged 18 to 30 in good health. CDR3s include the opening cysteine and the closing phenylalanine or tryptophan. The order of the fields is CDR3 length, J gene, D gene, clone size, V gene, CDR3 DNA, CDR3 protein. A D gene is named only where the DNA matches it firmly. The size field is filled for only some rows; it gives once, few, many or a size class.

CDR3 length: 14; J gene: TRBJ2-7; D gene: NA; clone size: NA; V gene: TRBV6-6; CDR3 DNA: TGTGCCAGCAGTTTACCACAGGGCTCCTACGAGCAGTACTTC; CDR3 protein: CASSLPQGSYEQYF
CDR3 length: 13; J gene: TRBJ1-1; D gene: NA; clone size: NA; V gene: TRBV2; CDR3 DNA: TGTGCCAGCAGTGAAGAGGGGGGACTTGAAGCTTTCTTT; CDR3 protein: CASSEEGGLEAFF
CDR3 length: 15; J gene: TRBJ2-2; D gene: NA; clone size: NA; V gene: TRBV7-2; CDR3 DNA: TGTGCCAGCAGCCCGGGGAGGAGGAACACCGGGGAGCTGTTTTTT; CDR3 protein: CASSPGRRNTGELFF
CDR3 length: 14; J gene: TRBJ2-1; D gene: NA; clone size: NA; V gene: TRBV6-1; CDR3 DNA: TGTGCCTCGCTCCGGGGGGCGGGCTACAATGAGCAGTTCTTC; CDR3 protein: CASLRGAGYNEQFF
CDR3 length: 14; J gene: TRBJ2-3; D gene: TRBD2; clone size: once; V gene: TRBV6-6; CDR3 DNA: TGTGCCAGCACCGTAGCGGGCAACACAGATACGCAGTATTTT; CDR3 protein: CASTVAGNTDTQYF
CDR3 length: 13; J gene: TRBJ1-6; D gene: NA; clone size: NA; V gene: TRBV28; CDR3 DNA: TGTGCCAGCAGTCTCCGGGACAAGTTACCCCTCCACTTT; CDR3 protein: CASSLRDKLPLHF
CDR3 length: 15; J gene: TRBJ2-7; D gene: NA; clone size: NA; V gene: TRBV30; CDR3 DNA: TGTGCCTGGACTAAACCAGCCGACGGGAACTACGAGCAGTACTTC; CDR3 protein: CAWTKPADGNYEQYF
CDR3 length: 18; J gene: TRBJ1-2; D gene: TRBD1; clone size: NA; V gene: TRBV12-5; CDR3 DNA: TGTGCTAGTGGTTTGGTCTCCGGGACAGGGGCGGCTACGCATGGCTACACCTTC; CDR3 protein: CASGLVSGTGAATHGYTF
CDR3 length: 15; J gene: TRBJ2-7; D gene: NA; clone size: NA; V gene: TRBV21-1; CDR3 DNA: TGTGCCAGCAGTTACAGGTTTAGGAGATCCTACGAGCAGTACTTC; CDR3 protein: CASSYRFRRSYEQYF
CDR3 length: 14; J gene: TRBJ2-7; D gene: NA; clone size: NA; V gene: TRBV9; CDR3 DNA: TGTGCCAGCAGCGTAGGTGACGGTCGCTACGAGCAGTACTTC; CDR3 protein: CASSVGDGRYEQYF
CDR3 length: 12; J gene: TRBJ2-2; D gene: NA; clone size: NA; V gene: TRBV6-5; CDR3 DNA: TGTGCCAGCAGGCGGGGCACCGGGGAGCTGTTTTTT; CDR3 protein: CASRRGTGELFF
CDR3 length: 14; J gene: TRBJ2-1; D gene: NA; clone size: NA; V gene: TRBV7-2; CDR3 DNA: TGTGCCAGCAGCTTCACAGGGCTGGCCAATGAGCAGTTCTTC; CDR3 protein: CASSFTGLANEQFF
CDR3 length: 16; J gene: TRBJ1-5; D gene: NA; clone size: NA; V gene: TRBV7-2; CDR3 DNA: TGTGCCAGCAGCACGAAAGGGGGAACTAGCAATCAGCCCCAGCATTTT; CDR3 protein: CASSTKGGTSNQPQHF
CDR3 length: 11; J gene: TRBJ2-2; D gene: NA; clone size: NA; V gene: TRBV2; CDR3 DNA: TGTGCCGGCCGGGGTGTCGGGGAGCTGTTTTTT; CDR3 protein: CAGRGVGELFF
CDR3 length: 16; J gene: TRBJ2-7; D gene: NA; clone size: NA; V gene: TRBV5-4; CDR3 DNA: TGTGCCAGCAGCTTGGCCGGGGGCCCCCCAAACTACGAGCAGTACTTC; CDR3 protein: CASSLAGGPPNYEQYF
CDR3 length: 15; J gene: TRBJ1-6; D gene: TRBD1; clone size: NA; V gene: TRBV7-7; CDR3 DNA: TGTGCTAGCAGCTTCTTGGGACAGAATAATTCACCCCTCCACTTT; CDR3 protein: CASSFLGQNNSPLHF